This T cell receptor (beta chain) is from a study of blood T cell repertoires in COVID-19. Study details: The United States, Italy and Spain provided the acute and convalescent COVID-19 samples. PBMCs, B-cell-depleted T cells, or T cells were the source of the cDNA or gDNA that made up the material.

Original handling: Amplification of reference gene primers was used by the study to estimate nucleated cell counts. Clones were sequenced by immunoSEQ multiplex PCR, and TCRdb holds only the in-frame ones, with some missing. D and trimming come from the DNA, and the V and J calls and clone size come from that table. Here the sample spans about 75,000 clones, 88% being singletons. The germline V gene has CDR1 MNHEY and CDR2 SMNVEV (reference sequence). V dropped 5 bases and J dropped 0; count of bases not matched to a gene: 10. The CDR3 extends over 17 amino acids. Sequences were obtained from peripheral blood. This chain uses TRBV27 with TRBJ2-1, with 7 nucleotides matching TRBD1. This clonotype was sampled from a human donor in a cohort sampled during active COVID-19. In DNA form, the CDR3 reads TGTGCCAGCAGTCCCCGGGACAGAATAAGCTCCTACAATGAGCAGTTCTTC. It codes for CASSPRDRISSYNEQFF.